The 30 T cell receptor beta chains below were found in one sample sequenced in a study of blood T cell repertoires in COVID-19. Profiling relied on immunoSEQ multiplex PCR, and the TCRdb table lists in-frame clones only, not all of them. The data hold approximately 180,000 clones, with roughly 83% observed a single time. Material: peripheral blood. The source is a woman between 40 and 50 years old with COVID-19, enrolled during active disease.

The chain employs TRBV7-9 and TRBJ1-5; a possible D gene is TRBD1 (6 bases). The germline gives CDR1 SEHNR, CDR2 FQNEAQ (reference sequence). The length of the CDR3 is 15 residues. V lost 1 base and J 3 bases, leaving 10 bases between the germline ends. The CDR3 sequence: CASSLGQAPNQPQHF. In nucleotides, the CDR3 is TGTGCCAGCAGCTTAGGACAGGCCCCCAATCAGCCCCAGCATTTT.

The chain uses TRBV6-1 and TRBJ2-1; 9 positions match TRBD2. Losses at the gene ends were 4 bases for V and 3 bases for J; bases not matched to a gene: 16. The CDR3 runs 19 residues. Germline assignment: CDR1 MNHNS and CDR2 SASEGT. In nucleotides, the CDR3 is TGTGCCAGCAGTGGCCCCCCCGACTTAGCGGGGGAAGACTACAATGAGCAGTTCTTC. Protein: CASSGPPDLAGEDYNEQFF.

This chain uses TRBV18 with TRBJ1-3; D remains ambiguous. The CDR3 totals 15 residues. Germline V CDR1 and CDR2: KGHSH, LQKENI. Trimming shortened V by 3 bases and J by 1 base, and 10 bases separated the two germline ends. CDR3 DNA: TGTGCCAGCTCACCGGGCCCCGTTTCTGGAAACACCATATATTTT. Encoded protein: CASSPGPVSGNTIYF.

This chain uses TRBV5-1 with TRBJ1-1; 8 bases map to TRBD1. CDR1 is SGHRS, CDR2 YFSETQ, per germline. The length of the CDR3 is 15 residues. The V gene end was trimmed by 2 bases and the J gene end by 5 bases; junction bases not matched to a gene: 8. CDR3 bases: TGCGCCAGCAGCTTACCACAGGGGGGCGGAACTGAAGCTTTCTTT. This encodes CASSLPQGGGTEAFF.

The table lists this clone with a count of one. The J gene is TRBJ1-1, the V gene TRBV7-2; a possible D gene is TRBD1 (6 bases). Trimming took 5 bases from V and 4 from J, leaving 14 bases between them. The CDR3 has 14 residues. Germline loops: CDR1 SGHTA, CDR2 FQGNSA. The DNA for the CDR3 is TGTGCCAGCAGCAGTACAGGGTTCGTCACTGAAGCTTTCTTT. Its protein is CASSSTGFVTEAFF.

The chain links TRBV3-1 (or the pseudogene TRBV3-2) to TRBJ2-1, with a tentative D call TRBD2 (6 bases). Trimming shortened V by 0 bases and J by 9 bases, and 12 bases separated the two germline ends. The CDR3 loop spans 14 amino acids. From germline, CDR1 is LGHDT and CDR2 YNNKEL (reference sequence). The DNA for the CDR3 is TGTGCCAGCAGCCAAGATCAACTAGCCGGTGAGCAGTTCTTC. Protein: CASSQDQLAGEQFF.

The chain links TRBV3-1 (or the pseudogene TRBV3-2) to TRBJ2-5, with a tentative D call TRBD1 (5 bases). Looked up from germline, CDR1 is LGHDT and CDR2 is YNNKEL (reference sequence). The CDR3 contains 15 residues. Between the trimmed V and J ends, which lost 4 bases and 2 bases, there was a span of 14 bases. DNA of the CDR3: TGTGCCAGCAGCCCTAGGACATCAACACAAGAGACCCAGTACTTC. It codes for CASSPRTSTQETQYF.

The gene calls are TRBV6-5 and TRBJ2-5, with D uncertain. CDR1 and CDR2 (germline): MNHEY, SVGAGI. V lost 2 bases, J lost 5 bases, and 3 bases lay in between. This CDR3 has 11 amino acids. CDR3 nucleotides: TGTGCCAGCAGTTACCGGGAGACCCAGTACTTC. Residues: CASSYRETQYF.

This clone was recorded only once. CDR3 region: CASRRGAGKTDTQYF. The CDR3 DNA is TGCGCCAGCAGACGCGGGGCAGGCAAAACAGATACGCAGTATTTT. This rearrangement joins TRBV5-1 to TRBJ2-3; TRBD2 might be the D (6 bases). Germline CDR1 reads SGHRS; CDR2 reads YFSETQ. The length of the CDR3 is 15 residues. The germline V and J ends were trimmed by 5 bases and 3 bases, with 16 bases remaining between them.

The genes are TRBV7-2 and TRBJ1-1, with 10 bases that match TRBD1. V shed 5 bases, J shed 11 bases, and the junction held 8 bases outside the gene matches. The germline V gene has CDR1 SGHTA and CDR2 FQGNSA. The CDR3 length is 13 residues. As DNA, the CDR3 is TGTGCCAGCAGCGACAGGGGGCGCATAAAGGCTTTCTTT. It yields the protein CASSDRGRIKAFF.

This sequence joins TRBV5-1 and TRBJ2-1; D is ambiguous. Germline V gene data show CDR1 as SGHRS and CDR2 as YFSETQ. V lost 0 bases to trimming and J lost 5 bases, with 15 bases between them. The CDR3 is 16 amino acids. The CDR3 loop reads CASSLVAGLQNNEQFF. The CDR3, as DNA: TGCGCCAGCAGCTTGGTCGCAGGCCTCCAAAACAATGAGCAGTTCTTC. Combining the CDR3 with reference TRBV5-1 and TRBJ2-1 gives the whole variable domain KAGVTQTPRYLIKTRGQQVTLSCSPISGHRSVSWYQQTPGQGLQFLFEYFSETQRNKGNFPGRFSGRQFSNSRSEMNVSTLELGDSALYLCASSLVAGLQNNEQFFGPGTRLTVL.

The CDR3 loop is CARLAGANTQYF. DNA for the CDR3: TGCGCCAGACTAGCGGGAGCAAATACGCAGTATTTT. The chain combines TRBV10-1 with TRBJ2-3, with 11 positions matching TRBD2. The CDR3 loop spans 12 amino acids. Germline V gene lookup returns CDR1 WNHNN and CDR2 SYGVQD (reference sequence). The trim removed 9 bases at V and 7 bases at J, leaving 3 bases unmatched.

V and J are TRBV5-1 and TRBJ2-7; TRBD1 matches 7 bases. The trim removed 0 bases at V and 5 bases at J, leaving 2 bases unmatched. This CDR3 has 13 amino acids. CDR1 is SGHRS, CDR2 YFSETQ, per germline. The CDR3 region is CASSLGDRDEQYF. Written as DNA, the CDR3 is TGCGCCAGCAGCTTGGGGGACAGAGACGAGCAGTACTTC.

The V gene is TRBV28, the J gene TRBJ2-1; 9 bases agree with TRBD2. This CDR3 comprises 12 residues. Germline CDR1 reads MDHEN; CDR2 reads SYDVKM. After removal of 3 bases from V and 15 bases from J, the junction contained 6 bases not matched to a gene. The CDR3 sequence: CASSLLAGVRFF. The CDR3 DNA follows: TGTGCCAGCAGTTTGTTAGCGGGAGTCCGGTTCTTC.

This rearrangement joins TRBV27 to TRBJ2-3; the D gene is possibly TRBD2 (7 bases). The CDR3 loop spans 16 amino acids. Per germline, CDR1 MNHEY and CDR2 SMNVEV (reference sequence). Trimming removed 3 bases from V and 6 bases from J, with 19 bases in between. The CDR3 loop reads CASSLRGSATGDTQYF. CDR3 nucleotide sequence: TGTGCCAGCAGTTTGCGCGGGAGCGCCACAGGGGATACGCAGTATTTT.

V is TRBV19 and J is TRBJ2-7; tentative D call: TRBD1 (5 bases). The germline gives CDR1 LNHDA, CDR2 SQIVND (reference sequence). The length of the CDR3 is 13 residues. Trimming pared 5 bases from V and 3 bases from J, leaving 11 bases between. The CDR3 coding sequence is TGTGCCAGTAGTGGGCAGGGAAACTACGAGCAGTACTTC. It encodes CASSGQGNYEQYF. Supplemented by reference TRBV19 and TRBJ2-7, the full variable domain reads DGGITQSPKYLFRKEGQNVTLSCEQNLNHDAMYWYRQDPGQGLRLIYYSQIVNDFQKGDIAEGYSVSREKKESFPLTVTSAQKNPTAFYLCASSGQGNYEQYFGPGTRLTVT.

CDR3 loop: CASSPPPNTGELFF. DNA for the CDR3: TGTGCCAGCAGCCCCCCCCCAAACACCGGGGAGCTGTTTTTT. The rearrangement links TRBV7-2 to TRBJ2-2; D is undetermined. The CDR3 contains 14 residues. CDR1 and CDR2 from the germline V gene are SGHTA and FQGNSA. Trimming removed 5 bases from V and 2 bases from J, with 9 bases in between.

The chain links TRBV7-9 to TRBJ1-1, with TRBD1 matching over 7 bases. Germline lookup yields CDR1 SEHNR and CDR2 FQNEAQ (reference sequence). Trimming at V came to 5 bases and at J to 0 bases, leaving 3 bases not matched to a gene. The CDR3 is 14 residues long. The CDR3 DNA sequence: TGTGCCAGCAGCCCGCAGGGGGTGAACACTGAAGCTTTCTTT. Its translation: CASSPQGVNTEAFF.

The chain links TRBV19 to TRBJ2-7; the D gene is possibly TRBD1 (5 bases). CDR3 length: 14 amino acids. Trimming took off 5 bases at V and 1 base at J, with 12 bases between the two ends. CDR1 LNHDA and CDR2 SQIVND come from the germline V gene (reference sequence). In DNA, the CDR3 is TGTGCCAGTAGTCCCCCACAGGTATCCTACGAGCAGTACTTC. Translating gives CASSPPQVSYEQYF.

This clone was detected only a few times. The rearrangement joins TRBV6-5 to TRBJ1-2, with D uncertain. The CDR3 is 11 amino acids. Germline V gene lookup returns CDR1 MNHEY and CDR2 SVGAGI. The germline V and J ends were trimmed by 8 bases and 7 bases, with 11 bases remaining between them. The DNA of the CDR3 is TGTGCCAGCCTATCCACGGGTGGCTACACCTTC. Translating gives CASLSTGGYTF.

V gene TRBV19 combines with J gene TRBJ2-7; TRBD1 agrees at 7 bases. V dropped 9 bases and J dropped 7; count of bases not matched to a gene: 12. The CDR3 has 13 residues. The germline V gene encodes CDR1 LNHDA and CDR2 SQIVND (reference sequence). CDR3 region: CASQGGGPWEQYF. In DNA, the CDR3 is TGTGCCAGCCAAGGGGGCGGTCCATGGGAGCAGTACTTC.

This clone was recorded a few times. The V and J genes are TRBV6-1 and TRBJ2-7, with 12 bases lining up with TRBD2. From germline, CDR1 is MNHNS and CDR2 SASEGT. The CDR3 is made up of 15 amino acids. Unmatched junction bases numbered 3, after V lost 3 bases and J lost 3 bases. CDR3 residues: CASSDPTSGGYEQYF. CDR3 nucleotides: TGTGCCAGCAGTGATCCGACTAGCGGGGGCTACGAGCAGTACTTC.

The V call is TRBV6-4, the J call TRBJ2-3; perhaps TRBD1 as D (6 bases). V was pared by 5 bases and J by 6 bases, with 9 bases between. The CDR3 loop spans 12 amino acids. Germline V gene sequence: CDR1 MRHNA, CDR2 SNTAGT. The CDR3 loop reads CASSLTGDTQYF. CDR3 nucleotides: TGTGCCAGCAGTCTCACAGGGGATACGCAGTATTTT.

This chain links TRBV19 with TRBJ2-3; TRBD2 matches 13 bases. Germline values: CDR1 LNHDA, CDR2 SQIVND (reference sequence). The CDR3 extends over 19 amino acids. J lost 3 bases, V lost 5 bases, and 14 bases had no gene match. CDR3 bases: TGTGCCAGTAGTCTGACTAGCGGGGGGCCAATCCGCGAGACAGATACGCAGTATTTT. Its translation: CASSLTSGGPIRETDTQYF.

The genes are TRBV15 and TRBJ1-2, with 7 positions matching TRBD1. J gave up 4 bases and V 0 bases, and 11 bases lay outside the gene matches. CDR3 length: 17 amino acids. CDR1 is LNHNV, CDR2 YYDKDF, per germline (reference sequence). CDR3 sequence reads: CATSREVVRQGGYGYTF. The CDR3 DNA reads as TGTGCCACCAGCAGAGAAGTTGTACGGCAGGGGGGCTATGGCTACACCTTC.

This clone turned up a few times. The CDR3 DNA reads as TGCGCCAGCAGCATGGGTCCCCCCGGACAGGGCTTCCAAGAGACCCAGTACTTC. Translation gives CASSMGPPGQGFQETQYF. The J gene is TRBJ2-5, the V gene TRBV5-1, with 8 bases fitting TRBD1. Germline CDR1 reads SGHRS; CDR2 reads YFSETQ. The CDR3 sequence is 18 residues long. V lost 4 bases to trimming and J lost 1 base; unmatched junction nucleotides: 15.

The V gene is TRBV27, the J gene TRBJ2-1, with 8 bases aligning to TRBD2. There are 16 residues in the CDR3. Germline assignment: CDR1 MNHEY and CDR2 SMNVEV (reference sequence). The J segment lost 1 base and the V segment lost 0 bases, leaving 2 bases of the junction unmatched. CDR3 in amino acids: CASSLSAGESYNEQFF. CDR3 bases: TGTGCCAGCAGTTTATCAGCGGGGGAATCCTACAATGAGCAGTTCTTC.

This clone was seen once. The chain carries TRBV10-1 and TRBJ2-1; weak D call: TRBD2 (6 bases). The CDR3 is made up of 15 amino acids. Germline-derived CDR1 and CDR2 are WNHNN and SYGVQD (reference sequence). Trimming took off 5 bases at V and 7 bases at J, with 18 bases between the two ends. CDR3 loop: CASSQTPGLLNEQFF. CDR3 sequence (DNA): TGCGCCAGCAGTCAAACCCCGGGACTCTTGAATGAGCAGTTCTTC.

The chain joins TRBV10-3 to TRBJ2-5; weak D call: TRBD2 (5 bases). The ends were cut back, 3 bases at V and 2 bases at J, with 13 bases in the middle. CDR1 is ENHRY, CDR2 SYGVKD, per germline. This CDR3 contains 15 residues. CDR3 bases: TGTGCCATCAGTGAATTTGGTGACTATCAAGAGACCCAGTACTTC. This gives the protein CAISEFGDYQETQYF.

The genes are TRBV11-1 and TRBJ2-1; 8 positions match TRBD1. CDR1 is SGHAT and CDR2 is FQDESV in the germline V gene (reference sequence). Germline trimming cut 4 bases from V and 7 bases from J; bases unmatched to any gene: 6. CDR3 length equals 14 residues. In nucleotides, the CDR3 is TGTGCCAGCAGCTACTGGACAGGGAAGAATGAGCAGTTCTTC. Its translation: CASSYWTGKNEQFF.